The rows below give T cell receptor beta chains drawn from one sample of a study of T cell changes during pregnancy in multiple sclerosis. Here immunoSEQ multiplex PCR was the method, and the copy in TCRdb shows in-frame clones only, minus some. Seen here are about 48,000 clones, around 90% observed once, and the top ten hold roughly 0.47%. The sample consisted of CD4+ T cells from peripheral blood mononuclear cells, taken in the third trimester of pregnancy. These receptors came from a female donor with multiple sclerosis, enrolled in a pregnancy study. The CDR3 runs from the conserved cysteine through the conserved F or W. A D gene is named only where the DNA matches it firmly. Expanded clones are given a class, and other clones once, few, many or no size at all.

clone_size	v_call	j_call	d_call	cdr3_aa	cdr3_nt
NA	TRBV4-1	TRBJ2-1	NA	CASSHLIRGNEQFF	TGCGCCAGCAGCCACCTAATAAGGGGAAATGAGCAGTTCTTC
NA	TRBV5-1	TRBJ1-1	NA	CASSLGRPDEAFF	TGCGCCAGCAGCTTGGGGAGACCAGATGAAGCTTTCTTT
NA	TRBV27	TRBJ1-2	NA	CASSLNINSRNYGYTF	TGTGCCAGCAGTTTAAATATTAATTCCCGGAACTATGGCTACACCTTC
NA	TRBV5-8	TRBJ1-2	NA	CASSLVGGAHGYTF	TGTGCCAGCAGCTTGGTTGGGGGGGCGCATGGCTACACCTTC
NA	TRBV2	TRBJ1-5	NA	CASSDGRGQPQHF	TGTGCCAGCAGTGACGGCAGGGGACAGCCCCAGCATTTT
NA	TRBV5-5	TRBJ2-7	NA	CASSLRPGNPSYEQYF	TGTGCCAGCAGCTTAAGGCCAGGGAATCCCTCCTACGAGCAGTACTTC
NA	TRBV18	TRBJ2-1	TRBD2	CASSPSWPSGANEQFF	TGTGCCAGCTCACCCTCGTGGCCTAGCGGGGCCAATGAGCAGTTCTTC
NA	TRBV18	TRBJ1-5	TRBD1	CASSPLGQGAIQPQHF	TGTGCCAGCTCACCTTTGGGACAGGGGGCGATTCAGCCCCAGCATTTT
once	TRBV27	TRBJ2-1	NA	CASSSLGAGTYNEQFF	TGTGCCAGCAGTTCCCTTGGCGCGGGCACCTACAATGAGCAGTTCTTC
NA	TRBV15	TRBJ1-2	NA	CATSRAGRGYTF	TGTGCCACCAGCAGAGCAGGGCGAGGCTACACCTTC
NA	TRBV5-1	TRBJ1-4	NA	CASSLSGATNEKLFF	TGCGCCAGCAGTCTTTCAGGGGCAACTAATGAAAAACTGTTTTTT
NA	TRBV7-9	TRBJ1-4	NA	CASSRGQINEKLFF	TGTGCCAGCAGCCGAGGGCAGATTAATGAAAAACTGTTTTTT
NA	TRBV7-9	TRBJ2-7	NA	CASSLSHTYRAALYEQYF	TGTGCCAGCAGCTTATCACATACATACAGGGCAGCACTCTACGAGCAGTACTTC
NA	TRBV25-1	TRBJ2-5	NA	CASSEPGQWSETQYF	TGTGCCAGCAGTGAGCCGGGACAATGGTCCGAGACCCAGTACTTC
NA	TRBV10-3	TRBJ2-1	TRBD2	CAISASGASNEQFF	TGTGCCATCAGTGCTAGCGGGGCCTCCAATGAGCAGTTCTTC
NA	TRBV19	TRBJ1-4	TRBD1	CASSPWDRRNEKLFF	TGTGCCAGTAGTCCGTGGGACAGGCGTAATGAAAAACTGTTTTTT
NA	TRBV6-5	TRBJ1-5	NA	CASSPDSISNQPQHF	TGTGCCAGCAGCCCGGACAGTATCAGCAATCAGCCCCAGCATTTT
NA	TRBV5-1	TRBJ2-1	TRBD1	CASSPGEGAEQFF	TGCGCCAGCAGCCCCGGTGAGGGGGCTGAGCAGTTCTTC
NA	TRBV2	TRBJ1-2	TRBD1	CASRPTGVYGYTF	TGTGCCAGCAGGCCGACAGGGGTCTATGGCTACACCTTC
NA	TRBV11-2	TRBJ1-2	TRBD1	CASSQGGGYGYTF	TGTGCCAGCAGTCAGGGGGGAGGCTATGGCTACACCTTC
once	TRBV5-1	TRBJ2-3	TRBD2	CASSLVLGGGQNTQYF	TGCGCCAGCAGCTTGGTCTTGGGGGGGGGTCAAAATACGCAGTATTTT
NA	TRBV10-2	TRBJ1-5	TRBD1	CASRTGGSNQPQHF	TGCGCCAGCAGGACAGGGGGAAGCAATCAGCCCCAGCATTTT
NA	TRBV29-1	TRBJ2-3	TRBD1	CSVRTGVADTQYF	TGCAGCGTCCGAACAGGGGTGGCAGATACGCAGTATTTT
NA	TRBV10-3	TRBJ1-2	TRBD1	CAISVGTGKDGYTF	TGTGCCATCAGTGTGGGGACAGGGAAGGATGGCTACACCTTC
NA	TRBV7-9	TRBJ2-1	TRBD2	CASSLGLAGVEQFF	TGTGCCAGCAGCTTAGGACTAGCGGGGGTGGAGCAGTTCTTC
NA	TRBV7-9	TRBJ1-2	TRBD1	CASSLPRTGKWDGYTF	TGTGCCAGCAGCCTCCCCCGGACAGGGAAATGGGATGGCTACACCTTC
NA	TRBV7-7	TRBJ2-3	NA	CASSPSGGHTDTQYF	TGTGCTAGCAGCCCTTCGGGGGGACACACAGATACGCAGTATTTT
NA	TRBV27	TRBJ2-5	TRBD2	CASSGTGGGQETQYF	TGTGCCAGCAGTGGAACGGGCGGGGGGCAAGAGACCCAGTACTTC
NA	TRBV19	TRBJ1-5	NA	CASSILGGGGNQPQHF	TGTGCCAGTAGTATACTGGGCGGGGGGGGCAATCAGCCCCAGCATTTT
NA	TRBV2	TRBJ2-3	TRBD1	CASSARDRFSTDTQYF	TGTGCCAGCAGTGCGAGGGACAGATTCTCCACAGATACGCAGTATTTT
NA	TRBV5-1	TRBJ2-7	NA	CASSLGSGAAQYF	TGCGCCAGCAGCTTAGGGTCTGGGGCGGCGCAGTACTTC
NA	TRBV5-1	TRBJ2-5	TRBD1	CASSMGQGEETQYF	TGCGCCAGCAGCATGGGACAGGGCGAGGAGACCCAGTACTTC
NA	TRBV6-6	TRBJ1-1	TRBD1	CASSAMTGLGNTEAFF	TGTGCCAGCAGTGCTATGACAGGGTTGGGGAACACTGAAGCTTTCTTT
NA	TRBV11-3	TRBJ2-1	TRBD2	CASSASLAGGNEQFF	TGTGCCAGCAGCGCATCACTAGCGGGGGGGAATGAGCAGTTCTTC
NA	TRBV18	TRBJ1-6	TRBD1	CASSPLQGASSPLHF	TGTGCCAGCTCACCCTTACAGGGGGCCAGTTCACCCCTCCACTTT
NA	TRBV19	TRBJ2-2	TRBD1	CASSKETGVTGELFF	TGTGCCAGTAGTAAGGAGACAGGGGTCACCGGGGAGCTGTTTTTT
NA	TRBV6-5	TRBJ2-7	TRBD1	CASSNTRQGAGEQYF	TGTGCCAGCAGTAATACCCGACAGGGGGCGGGCGAGCAGTACTTC
NA	TRBV20-1	TRBJ2-7	NA	CSASMGAQYF	TGCAGTGCTAGCATGGGGGCTCAGTACTTC
NA	TRBV18	TRBJ2-5	NA	CASSPLERQTQETQYF	TGTGCCAGCTCACCACTCGAGAGACAAACTCAAGAGACCCAGTACTTC
NA	TRBV2	TRBJ2-7	NA	CASSADEQYF	TGTGCCAGCAGTGCCGACGAGCAGTACTTC
NA	TRBV9	TRBJ1-2	NA	CASSITLTPRGEDYGYTF	TGTGCCAGCAGCATCACCTTGACCCCGCGGGGTGAGGACTATGGCTACACCTTC
NA	TRBV7-2	TRBJ1-1	TRBD1	CASSFAGGKNTEAFF	TGTGCCAGCAGCTTCGCAGGGGGTAAGAACACTGAAGCTTTCTTT
NA	TRBV6-1	TRBJ2-3	NA	CASCIPGGDTQYF	TGTGCCAGCTGTATTCCCGGGGGAGATACGCAGTATTTT
NA	TRBV5-1	TRBJ2-1	TRBD1	CASSLGQGSYNEQFF	TGCGCCAGCAGCTTGGGACAGGGATCCTACAATGAGCAGTTCTTC
NA	TRBV21-1	TRBJ2-7	NA	CASRIAGRLAYEQYF	TGTGCCAGCAGAATAGCGGGACGTCTAGCCTACGAGCAGTACTTC
NA	TRBV19	TRBJ2-1	TRBD1	CASEGQGDHNEQFF	TGTGCCAGCGAGGGACAGGGGGACCACAATGAGCAGTTCTTC
NA	TRBV7-2	TRBJ2-1	TRBD2	CASSPRAGGPHEQFF	TGTGCCAGCAGCCCCCGAGCGGGGGGGCCGCATGAGCAGTTCTTC
few	TRBV15	TRBJ2-7	TRBD2	CATSRGTSYEQYF	TGTGCCACCAGCAGAGGGACTAGCTACGAGCAGTACTTC
NA	TRBV2	TRBJ2-5	NA	CASSGVGDLVLETQYF	TGTGCCAGCAGTGGGGTAGGGGATCTTGTTTTGGAGACCCAGTACTTC
NA	TRBV4-2	TRBJ2-1	TRBD2	CASSQKPYEGSGGANEQFF	TGTGCCAGCAGCCAAAAACCCTACGAGGGTAGCGGGGGGGCCAATGAGCAGTTCTTC
NA	TRBV10-1	TRBJ2-5	TRBD2	CASSGTSGGSQETQYF	TGCGCCAGCAGTGGAACTAGCGGGGGTTCCCAAGAGACCCAGTACTTC
NA	TRBV7-6	TRBJ2-7	TRBD2	CASSLEAGTSYEQYF	TGTGCCAGCAGCTTAGAAGCGGGGACCTCCTACGAGCAGTACTTC